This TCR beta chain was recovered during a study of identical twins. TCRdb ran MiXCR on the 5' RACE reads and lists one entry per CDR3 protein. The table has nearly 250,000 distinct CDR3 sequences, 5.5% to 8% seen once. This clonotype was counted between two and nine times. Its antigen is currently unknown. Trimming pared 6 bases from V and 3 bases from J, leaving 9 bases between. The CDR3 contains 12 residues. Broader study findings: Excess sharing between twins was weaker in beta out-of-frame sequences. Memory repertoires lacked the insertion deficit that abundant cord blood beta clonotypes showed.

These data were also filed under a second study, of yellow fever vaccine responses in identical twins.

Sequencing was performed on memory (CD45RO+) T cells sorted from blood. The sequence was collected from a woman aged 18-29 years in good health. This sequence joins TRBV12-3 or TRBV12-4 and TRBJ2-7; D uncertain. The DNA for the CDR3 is TGTGCCAGCAGCCAAAAATACTACGAGCAGTACTTC. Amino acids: CASSQKYYEQYF.